These T cell receptor beta chains were read from a single sample in a study of CD8 T cells in ankylosing spondylitis. MiXCR was run by TCRdb on the 5' RACE reads, yielding one entry per CDR3 protein. Of roughly 230,000 distinct CDR3 sequences in the sample, roughly 18% were seen once. Sample: blood, either unsorted or a sorted T cell fraction (not recorded which). Source of these receptors: a male donor with ankylosing spondylitis or in good health (not recorded which). CDR3s leave out the opening cysteine and the closing phenylalanine or tryptophan.

V gene: TRBV7-7; J gene: TRBJ2-1; CDR3 protein: ASSQWGGEQF
V gene: TRBV5-5; J gene: TRBJ2-7; CDR3 protein: ASSFPPGEQY
V gene: TRBV10-3; J gene: TRBJ2-7; CDR3 protein: AISEPTGTFKEQY
V gene: TRBV6-1; J gene: TRBJ2-2; CDR3 protein: ASSDRVAANTGELF
V gene: TRBV29-1; J gene: TRBJ2-5; CDR3 protein: SVAGSNQETQY
V gene: TRBV7-9; J gene: TRBJ1-1; CDR3 protein: ASSLGRQIYTEAF
V gene: TRBV12-3/TRBV12-4; J gene: TRBJ2-7; CDR3 protein: ASSFYNPSGIYEQY
V gene: TRBV19; J gene: TRBJ2-2; CDR3 protein: ASTGMGGELF
V gene: TRBV29-1; J gene: TRBJ2-7; CDR3 protein: SVEVGTGAYEQY
V gene: TRBV6-5; J gene: TRBJ2-3; CDR3 protein: ASSYIREGQVGTDTQY
V gene: TRBV29-1; J gene: TRBJ1-3; CDR3 protein: SVVLEPGSRSGNTIY
V gene: TRBV12-3/TRBV12-4; J gene: TRBJ2-1; CDR3 protein: ASSPGLPGGQF
V gene: TRBV12-3/TRBV12-4; J gene: TRBJ2-1; CDR3 protein: ASSPLGEGWGNEQF
V gene: TRBV5-1; J gene: TRBJ2-7; CDR3 protein: ASSPLGSSSYEQY
V gene: TRBV11-2; J gene: TRBJ2-2; CDR3 protein: ASSVQDDGELF
V gene: TRBV4-2; J gene: TRBJ1-1; CDR3 protein: ASSHEGQRSEAF
V gene: TRBV11-2; J gene: TRBJ2-1; CDR3 protein: ASSLISVSYNEQF
V gene: TRBV20-1; J gene: TRBJ2-1; CDR3 protein: SARASGRASSYNEQF
V gene: TRBV29-1; J gene: TRBJ2-6; CDR3 protein: SVALDGANVLT
V gene: TRBV4-1; J gene: TRBJ2-3; CDR3 protein: ASSQPGLAEDTQY
V gene: TRBV27; J gene: TRBJ2-2; CDR3 protein: ASSFWTGGLTGELF
V gene: TRBV4-1; J gene: TRBJ2-1; CDR3 protein: ASSQGVDPYNEQF
V gene: TRBV28; J gene: TRBJ1-3; CDR3 protein: ASSFRQVGNTIY
V gene: TRBV4-3; J gene: TRBJ2-7; CDR3 protein: ASSQEGTGFYEQY
V gene: TRBV27; J gene: TRBJ1-5; CDR3 protein: ASSLEQGGQPQH
V gene: TRBV4-3; J gene: TRBJ2-1; CDR3 protein: ASSQDFRMGEEQF
V gene: TRBV28; J gene: TRBJ2-1; CDR3 protein: ATSISQYNEQF
V gene: TRBV9; J gene: TRBJ2-5; CDR3 protein: ASSVGIGSSVDTQY
V gene: TRBV4-3; J gene: TRBJ2-3; CDR3 protein: ASSQVWSTRTQY
V gene: TRBV7-9; J gene: TRBJ2-4; CDR3 protein: ASGEGGIGKNIQY
V gene: TRBV16; J gene: TRBJ1-2; CDR3 protein: ASSPYLNYGYT